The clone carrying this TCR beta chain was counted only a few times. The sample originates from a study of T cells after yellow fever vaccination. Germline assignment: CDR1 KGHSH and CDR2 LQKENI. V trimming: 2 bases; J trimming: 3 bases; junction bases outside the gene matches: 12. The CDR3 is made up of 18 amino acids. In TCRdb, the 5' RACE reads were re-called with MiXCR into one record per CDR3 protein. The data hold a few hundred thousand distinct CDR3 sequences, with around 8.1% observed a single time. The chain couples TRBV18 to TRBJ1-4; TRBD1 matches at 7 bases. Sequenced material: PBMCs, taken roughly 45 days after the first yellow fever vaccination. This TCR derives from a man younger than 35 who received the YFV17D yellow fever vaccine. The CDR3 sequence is CASSPAQRGRWANEKLFF. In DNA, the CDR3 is TGTGCCAGCTCACCAGCGCAGAGGGGGCGCTGGGCTAATGAAAAACTGTTTTTT.